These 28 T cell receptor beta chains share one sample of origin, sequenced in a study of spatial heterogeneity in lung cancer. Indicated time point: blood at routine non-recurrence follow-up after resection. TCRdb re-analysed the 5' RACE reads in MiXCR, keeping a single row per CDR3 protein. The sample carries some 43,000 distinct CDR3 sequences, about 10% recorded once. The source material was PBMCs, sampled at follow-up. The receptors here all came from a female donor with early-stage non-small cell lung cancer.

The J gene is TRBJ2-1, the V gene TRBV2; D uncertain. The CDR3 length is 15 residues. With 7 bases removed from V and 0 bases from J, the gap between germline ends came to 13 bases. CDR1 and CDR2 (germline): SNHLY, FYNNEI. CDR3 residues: CASTRTPSSYNEQFF. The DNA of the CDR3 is TGTGCCAGCACTCGGACGCCCAGCTCCTACAATGAGCAGTTCTTC.

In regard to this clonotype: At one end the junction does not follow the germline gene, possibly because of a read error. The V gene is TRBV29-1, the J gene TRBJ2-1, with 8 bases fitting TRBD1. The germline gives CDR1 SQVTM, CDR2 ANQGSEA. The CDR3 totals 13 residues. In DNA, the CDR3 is TGCAGCATTGACAGGGGAATCTACAATGAGCAGTTCTTC. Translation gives CSIDRGIYNEQFF.

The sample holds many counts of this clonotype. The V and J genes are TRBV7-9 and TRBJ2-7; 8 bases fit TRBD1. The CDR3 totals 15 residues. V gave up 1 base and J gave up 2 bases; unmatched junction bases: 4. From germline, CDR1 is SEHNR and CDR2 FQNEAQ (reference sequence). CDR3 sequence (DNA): TGTGCCAGCAGCTTAGATACGGGACAGGCCTACGAGCAGTACTTC. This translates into CASSLDTGQAYEQYF. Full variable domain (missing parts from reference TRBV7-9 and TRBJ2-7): DTGVSQNPRHKITKRGQNVTFRCDPISEHNRLYWYRQTLGQGPEFLTYFQNEAQLEKSRLLSDRFSAERPKGSFSTLEIQRTEQGDSAMYLCASSLDTGQAYEQYFGPGTRLTVT.

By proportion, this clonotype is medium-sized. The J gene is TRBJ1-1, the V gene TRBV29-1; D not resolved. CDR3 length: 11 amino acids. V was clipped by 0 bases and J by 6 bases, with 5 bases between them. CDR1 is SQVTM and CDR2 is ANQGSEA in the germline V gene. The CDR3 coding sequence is TGCAGCGTTGAAGATGACGCTGAAGCTTTCTTT. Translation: CSVEDDAEAFF. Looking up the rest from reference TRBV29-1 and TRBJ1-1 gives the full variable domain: SAVISQKPSRDICQRGTSLTIQCQVDSQVTMMFWYRQQPGQSLTLIATANQGSEATYESGFVIDKFPISRPNLTFSTLTVSNMSPEDSSIYLCSVEDDAEAFFGQGTRLTVV.

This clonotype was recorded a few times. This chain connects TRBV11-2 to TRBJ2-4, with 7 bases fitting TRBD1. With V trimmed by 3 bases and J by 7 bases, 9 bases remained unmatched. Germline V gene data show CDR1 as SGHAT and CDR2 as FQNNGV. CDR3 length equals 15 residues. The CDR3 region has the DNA TGTGCCAGCAGCTTGACAGGGAGTTTCCTGAACATTCAGTACTTC. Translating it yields CASSLTGSFLNIQYF.

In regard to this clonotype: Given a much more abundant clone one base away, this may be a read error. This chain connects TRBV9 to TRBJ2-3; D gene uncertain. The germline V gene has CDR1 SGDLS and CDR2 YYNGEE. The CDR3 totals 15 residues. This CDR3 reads CASGVVGSSTDTQYF. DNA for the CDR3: TGTGCCAGCGGCGTAGTCGGCAGTAGCACAGATACGCAGTATTTT.

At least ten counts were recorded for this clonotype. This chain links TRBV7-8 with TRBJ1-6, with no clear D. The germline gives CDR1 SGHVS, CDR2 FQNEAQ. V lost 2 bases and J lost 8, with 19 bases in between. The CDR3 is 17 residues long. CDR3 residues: CASSLKSPGGADSPLHF. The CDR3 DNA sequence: TGTGCCAGCAGCTTAAAGAGCCCGGGAGGAGCGGATTCACCCCTCCACTTT.

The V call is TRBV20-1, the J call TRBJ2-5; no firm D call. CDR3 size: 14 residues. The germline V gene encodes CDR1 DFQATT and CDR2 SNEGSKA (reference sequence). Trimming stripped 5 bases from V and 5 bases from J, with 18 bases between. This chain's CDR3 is CSASEAIGVETQYF. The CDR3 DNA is TGCAGTGCTTCCGAAGCTATAGGCGTGGAGACCCAGTACTTC.

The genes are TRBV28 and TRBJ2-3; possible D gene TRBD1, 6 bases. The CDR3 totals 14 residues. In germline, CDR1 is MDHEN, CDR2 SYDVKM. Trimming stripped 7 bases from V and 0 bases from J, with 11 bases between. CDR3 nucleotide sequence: TGTGCCAGCATTAATGGGGGCAGCACAGATACGCAGTATTTT. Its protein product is CASINGGSTDTQYF. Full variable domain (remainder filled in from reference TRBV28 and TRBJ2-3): DVKVTQSSRYLVKRTGEKVFLECVQDMDHENMFWYRQDPGLGLRLIYFSYDVKMKEKGDIPEGYSVSREKKERFSLILESASTNQTSMYLCASINGGSTDTQYFGPGTRLTVL.

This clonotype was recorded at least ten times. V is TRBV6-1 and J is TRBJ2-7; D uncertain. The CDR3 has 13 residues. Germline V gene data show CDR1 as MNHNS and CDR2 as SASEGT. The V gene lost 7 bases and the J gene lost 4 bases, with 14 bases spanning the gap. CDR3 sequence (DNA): TGTGCCAGCACCCTAACGCCCGGTTACGAGCAGTACTTC. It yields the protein CASTLTPGYEQYF.

CDR3 loop: CASSTTGLPGNTIYF. Written as DNA, the CDR3 is TGTGCCAGCAGTACGACAGGGTTACCTGGAAACACCATATATTTT. The rearrangement joins TRBV28 to TRBJ1-3; 7 bases line up with TRBD1. The CDR3 spans 15 residues. Germline V lookup: CDR1 MDHEN, CDR2 SYDVKM. The J segment lost 2 bases and the V segment lost 5 bases, leaving 6 bases of the junction unmatched.

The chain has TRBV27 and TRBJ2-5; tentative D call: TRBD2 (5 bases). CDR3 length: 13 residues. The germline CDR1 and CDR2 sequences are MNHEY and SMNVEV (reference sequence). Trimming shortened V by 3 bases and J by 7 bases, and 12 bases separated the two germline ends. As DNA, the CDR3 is TGTGCCAGCAGTTTGGGCCGCGGAGGGACCCAGTACTTC. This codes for CASSLGRGGTQYF.

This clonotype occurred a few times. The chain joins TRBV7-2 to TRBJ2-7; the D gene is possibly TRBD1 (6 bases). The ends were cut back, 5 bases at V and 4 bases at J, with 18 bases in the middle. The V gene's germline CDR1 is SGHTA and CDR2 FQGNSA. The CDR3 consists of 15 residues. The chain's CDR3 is CASSRQQGTFYEQYF. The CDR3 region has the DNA TGTGCCAGCAGCCGTCAACAGGGAACCTTTTACGAGCAGTACTTC.

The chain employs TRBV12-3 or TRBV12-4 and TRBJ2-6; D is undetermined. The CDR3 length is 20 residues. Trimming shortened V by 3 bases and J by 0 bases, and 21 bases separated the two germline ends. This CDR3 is CASSFSGPIGPTSGANVLTF. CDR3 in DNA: TGTGCCAGCAGTTTCAGTGGGCCGATAGGGCCCACCTCTGGGGCCAACGTCCTGACTTTC.

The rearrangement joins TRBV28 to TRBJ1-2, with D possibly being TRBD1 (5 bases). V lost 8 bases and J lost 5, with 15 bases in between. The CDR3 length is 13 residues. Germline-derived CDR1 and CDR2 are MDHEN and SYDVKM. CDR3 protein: CASRQGGVYGYTF. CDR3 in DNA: TGTGCCAGCCGGCAGGGAGGGGTTTATGGCTACACCTTC.

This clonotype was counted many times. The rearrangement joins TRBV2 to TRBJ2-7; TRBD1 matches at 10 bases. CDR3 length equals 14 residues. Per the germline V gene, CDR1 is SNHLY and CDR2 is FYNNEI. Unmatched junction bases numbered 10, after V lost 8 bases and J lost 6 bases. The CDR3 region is CASGRETGGSEQYF. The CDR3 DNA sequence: TGTGCCAGCGGGAGGGAGACAGGGGGCAGCGAGCAGTACTTC.

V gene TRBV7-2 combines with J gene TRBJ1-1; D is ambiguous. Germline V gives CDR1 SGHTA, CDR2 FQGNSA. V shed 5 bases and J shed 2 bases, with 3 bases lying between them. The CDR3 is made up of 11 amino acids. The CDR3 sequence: CASSVNTEAFF. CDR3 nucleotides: TGTGCCAGCAGCGTCAACACTGAAGCTTTCTTT.

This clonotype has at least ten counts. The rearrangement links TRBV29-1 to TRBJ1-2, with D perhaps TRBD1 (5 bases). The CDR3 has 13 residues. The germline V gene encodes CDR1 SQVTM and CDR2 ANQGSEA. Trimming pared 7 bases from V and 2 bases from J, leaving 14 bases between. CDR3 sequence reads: CSAVPRGNYGYTF. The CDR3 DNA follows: TGCAGCGCCGTGCCCCGGGGGAACTATGGCTACACCTTC.

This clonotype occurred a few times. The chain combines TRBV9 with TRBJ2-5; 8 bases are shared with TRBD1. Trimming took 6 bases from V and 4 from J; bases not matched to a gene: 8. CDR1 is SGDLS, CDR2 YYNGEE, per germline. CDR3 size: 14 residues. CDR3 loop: CASTPGQDRETQYF. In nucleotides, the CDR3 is TGTGCCAGCACTCCGGGACAGGATCGAGAGACCCAGTACTTC.

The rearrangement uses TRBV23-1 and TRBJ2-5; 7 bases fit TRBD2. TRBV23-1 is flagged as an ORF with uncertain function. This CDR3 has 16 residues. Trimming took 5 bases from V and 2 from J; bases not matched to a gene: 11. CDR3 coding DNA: TGCGCCAGCAGTTCCCTCCCGGGACTAAGGCAAGAGACCCAGTACTTC. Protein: CASSSLPGLRQETQYF.

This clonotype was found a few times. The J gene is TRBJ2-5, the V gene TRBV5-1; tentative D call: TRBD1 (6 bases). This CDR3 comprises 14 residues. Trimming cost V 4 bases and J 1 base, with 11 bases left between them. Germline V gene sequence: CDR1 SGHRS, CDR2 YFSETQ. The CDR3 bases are TGCGCCAGCAGCCCCAACAGGGTCCAAGAGACCCAGTACTTC. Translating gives CASSPNRVQETQYF.

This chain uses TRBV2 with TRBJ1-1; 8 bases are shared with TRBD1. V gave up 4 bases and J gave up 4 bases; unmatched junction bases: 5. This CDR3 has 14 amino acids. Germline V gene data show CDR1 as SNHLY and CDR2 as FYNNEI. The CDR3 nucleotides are TGTGCCAGCAGTGGGACAGGGCGGGCCACTGAAGCTTTCTTT. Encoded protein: CASSGTGRATEAFF.

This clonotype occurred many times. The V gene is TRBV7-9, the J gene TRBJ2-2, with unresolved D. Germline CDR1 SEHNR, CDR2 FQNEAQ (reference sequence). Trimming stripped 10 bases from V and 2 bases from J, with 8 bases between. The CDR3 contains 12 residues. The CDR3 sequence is CATWGNTGELFF. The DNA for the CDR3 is TGTGCCACCTGGGGAAACACCGGGGAGCTGTTTTTT.

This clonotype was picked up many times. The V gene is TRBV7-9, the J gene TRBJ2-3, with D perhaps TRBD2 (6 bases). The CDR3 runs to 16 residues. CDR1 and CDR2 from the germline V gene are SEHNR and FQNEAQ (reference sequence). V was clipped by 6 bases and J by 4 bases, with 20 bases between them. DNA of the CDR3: TGTGCCAGCAGAGGTTTTGCGGGGAAGAGGGCAGATACGCAGTATTTT. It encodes CASRGFAGKRADTQYF.

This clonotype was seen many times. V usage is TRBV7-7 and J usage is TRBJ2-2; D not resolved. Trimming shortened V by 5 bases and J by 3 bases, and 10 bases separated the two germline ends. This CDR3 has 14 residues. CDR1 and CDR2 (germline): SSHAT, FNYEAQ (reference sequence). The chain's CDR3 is CASSPSPDTGELFF. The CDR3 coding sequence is TGTGCCAGCAGCCCGAGTCCGGACACCGGGGAGCTGTTTTTT.

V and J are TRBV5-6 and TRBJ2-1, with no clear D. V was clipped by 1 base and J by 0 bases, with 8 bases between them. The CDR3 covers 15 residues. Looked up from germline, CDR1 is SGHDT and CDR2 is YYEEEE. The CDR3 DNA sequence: TGTGCCAGCAGCTTGTGGACCTACTCCTACAATGAGCAGTTCTTC. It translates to CASSLWTYSYNEQFF.

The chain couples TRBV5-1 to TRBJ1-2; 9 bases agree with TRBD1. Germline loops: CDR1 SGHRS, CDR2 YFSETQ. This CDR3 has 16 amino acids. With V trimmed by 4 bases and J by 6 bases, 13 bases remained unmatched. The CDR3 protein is CASSTLTGGSSHGYTF. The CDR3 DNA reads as TGCGCCAGCAGCACCCTAACAGGGGGCTCTTCTCATGGCTACACCTTC.

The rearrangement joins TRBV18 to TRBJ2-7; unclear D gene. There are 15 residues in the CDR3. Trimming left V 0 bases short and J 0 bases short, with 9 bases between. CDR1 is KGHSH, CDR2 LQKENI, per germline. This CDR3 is CASSPPSASSYEQYF. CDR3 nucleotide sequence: TGTGCCAGCTCACCACCGTCTGCATCCTCCTACGAGCAGTACTTC.